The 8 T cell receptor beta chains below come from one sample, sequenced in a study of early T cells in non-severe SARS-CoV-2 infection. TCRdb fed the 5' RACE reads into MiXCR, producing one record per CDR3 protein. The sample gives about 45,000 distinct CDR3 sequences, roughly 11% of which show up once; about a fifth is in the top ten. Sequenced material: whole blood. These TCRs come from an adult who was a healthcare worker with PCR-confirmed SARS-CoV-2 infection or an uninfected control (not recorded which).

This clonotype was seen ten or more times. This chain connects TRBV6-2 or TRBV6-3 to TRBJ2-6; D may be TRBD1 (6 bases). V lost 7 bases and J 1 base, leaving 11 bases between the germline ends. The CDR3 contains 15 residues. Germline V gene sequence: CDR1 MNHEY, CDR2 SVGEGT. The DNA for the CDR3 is TGTGCCAGCAAATTCACAGGGTCTGGGGCCAACGTCCTGACTTTC. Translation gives CASKFTGSGANVLTF.

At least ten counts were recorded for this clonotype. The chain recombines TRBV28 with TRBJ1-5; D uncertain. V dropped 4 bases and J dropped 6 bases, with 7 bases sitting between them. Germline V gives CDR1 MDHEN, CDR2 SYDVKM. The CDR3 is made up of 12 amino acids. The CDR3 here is CASSSGSQPQHF. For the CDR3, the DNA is TGTGCCAGCAGTTCGGGGTCTCAGCCCCAGCATTTT. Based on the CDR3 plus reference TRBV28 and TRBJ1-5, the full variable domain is DVKVTQSSRYLVKRTGEKVFLECVQDMDHENMFWYRQDPGLGLRLIYFSYDVKMKEKGDIPEGYSVSREKKERFSLILESASTNQTSMYLCASSSGSQPQHFGDGTRLSIL.

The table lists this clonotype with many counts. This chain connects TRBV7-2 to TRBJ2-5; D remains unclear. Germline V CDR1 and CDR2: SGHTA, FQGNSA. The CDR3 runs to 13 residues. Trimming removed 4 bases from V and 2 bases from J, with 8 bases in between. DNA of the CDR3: TGTGCCAGCAGCTCCCCCGTACAAGAGACCCAGTACTTC. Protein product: CASSSPVQETQYF. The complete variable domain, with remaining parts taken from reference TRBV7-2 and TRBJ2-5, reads GAGVSQSPSNKVTEKGKDVELRCDPISGHTALYWYRQSLGQGLEFLIYFQGNSAPDKSGLPSDRFSAERTGGSVSTLTIQRTQQEDSAVYLCASSSPVQETQYFGPGTRLLVL.

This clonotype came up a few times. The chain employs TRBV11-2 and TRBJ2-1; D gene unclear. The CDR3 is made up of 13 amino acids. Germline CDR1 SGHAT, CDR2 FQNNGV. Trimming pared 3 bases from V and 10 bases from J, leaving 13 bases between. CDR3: CASSLEPFGEQFF. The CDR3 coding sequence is TGTGCCAGCAGCTTGGAACCTTTCGGGGAGCAGTTCTTC.

CDR3 residues: CSASARETSTDTQYF. The DNA of the CDR3 is TGCAGTGCTAGCGCTCGGGAGACTAGCACAGATACGCAGTATTTT. This chain links TRBV20-1 with TRBJ2-3; the D gene is possibly TRBD2 (6 bases). In germline, CDR1 is DFQATT, CDR2 SNEGSKA (reference sequence). The CDR3 loop spans 15 amino acids. V lost 3 bases, J lost 0 bases, and 13 bases lay in between.

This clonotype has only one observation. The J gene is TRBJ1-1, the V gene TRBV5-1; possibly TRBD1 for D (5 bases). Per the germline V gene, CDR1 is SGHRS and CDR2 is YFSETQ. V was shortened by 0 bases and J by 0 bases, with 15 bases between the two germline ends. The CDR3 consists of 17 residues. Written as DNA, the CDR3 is TGCGCCAGCAGCTTGGCCGAGTTCGGGGCGGTGAACACTGAAGCTTTCTTT. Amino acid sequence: CASSLAEFGAVNTEAFF.

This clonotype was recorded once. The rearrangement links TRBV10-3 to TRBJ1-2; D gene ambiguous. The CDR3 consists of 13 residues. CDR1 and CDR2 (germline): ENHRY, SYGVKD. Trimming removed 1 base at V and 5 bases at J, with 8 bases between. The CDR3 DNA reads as TGTGCCATCAGTGAGTTTTTGGGTTATGGCTACACCTTC. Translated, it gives CAISEFLGYGYTF.

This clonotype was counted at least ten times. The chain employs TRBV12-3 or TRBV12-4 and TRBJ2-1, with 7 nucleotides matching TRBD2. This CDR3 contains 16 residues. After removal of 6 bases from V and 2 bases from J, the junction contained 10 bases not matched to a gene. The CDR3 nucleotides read TGTGCCAGCAGGCCCAGCGGGACGCCAACCTACAATGAGCAGTTCTTC. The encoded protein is CASRPSGTPTYNEQFF.